The 11 T cell receptor beta chains presented below share a single source sample, sequenced in a study of T cells in narcolepsy. The assay was immunoSEQ multiplex PCR, and TCRdb's table has in-frame clones only and misses some. Of about 36,000 clones listed, roughly 80% are singletons. Material for sequencing was memory (CD45RA-) CD4+ T cells from blood. The receptor set was obtained from a human donor in good health.

The chain joins TRBV6-6 to TRBJ2-7, with 10 bases identical to TRBD2. Germline V lookup: CDR1 MNHNY, CDR2 SVGAGI (reference sequence). J gave up 4 bases and V 6 bases, and 6 bases lay outside the gene matches. The CDR3 length is 14 residues. The DNA of the CDR3 is TGTGCCAGCAGCGCCGGACTAGCGGATTACGAGCAGTACTTC. It is translated as CASSAGLADYEQYF.

The chain is built from TRBV11-3 and TRBJ2-1; possible D gene TRBD2, 6 bases. Germline V CDR1 and CDR2: SGHNT, YENEEA. The ends were cut back, 2 bases at V and 6 bases at J, with 17 bases in the middle. This CDR3 is 16 amino acids long. The CDR3 here is CASSLRGGTLSNEQFF. The CDR3 bases are TGTGCCAGCAGCTTAAGGGGCGGGACCCTTTCCAATGAGCAGTTCTTC. The whole variable domain, remainder taken from reference TRBV11-3 and TRBJ2-1, is EAGVVQSPRYKIIEKKQPVAFWCNPISGHNTLYWYLQNLGQGPELLIRYENEEAVDDSQLPKDRFSAERLKGVDSTLKIQPAELGDSAVYLCASSLRGGTLSNEQFFGPGTRLTVL.

This rearrangement joins TRBV7-2 to TRBJ2-3; TRBD1 might be the D (6 bases). CDR1 SGHTA and CDR2 FQGNSA come from the germline V gene. V gave up 3 bases and J gave up 9 bases, with 10 bases separating them. This CDR3 region has 12 residues. Here the CDR3 DNA reads TGTGCCAGCAGCTTCAGGGGTGAGACGCAGTATTTT. This codes for CASSFRGETQYF.

The genes are TRBV6-1 and TRBJ2-7; 8 bases match TRBD1. Trimming at V came to 6 bases and at J to 2 bases, leaving 9 bases not matched to a gene. The CDR3 length is 15 residues. Germline V gives CDR1 MNHNS, CDR2 SASEGT. DNA for the CDR3: TGTGCCAGCAGCCAAACCGGGACAGGTACCTACGAGCAGTACTTC. The encoded protein is CASSQTGTGTYEQYF.

The rearrangement joins TRBV9 to TRBJ2-1; D might be TRBD2 (6 bases). The germline CDR1 and CDR2 sequences are SGDLS and YYNGEE. Trimming pared 0 bases from V and 4 bases from J, leaving 11 bases between. There are 15 residues in the CDR3. As DNA, the CDR3 is TGTGCCAGCAGCGTAGAGCCCGGGGGATACAATGAGCAGTTCTTC. Protein product: CASSVEPGGYNEQFF.

V gene TRBV2 combines with J gene TRBJ2-3; 8 nucleotides line up with TRBD1. Germline assignment: CDR1 SNHLY and CDR2 FYNNEI. This CDR3 is built from 15 residues. V was pared by 9 bases and J by 2 bases, with 10 bases of the junction left unmatched. The CDR3 nucleotides are TGTGCCAGTTCCGGGACAGGACTTTACACAGATACGCAGTATTTT. This sequence encodes CASSGTGLYTDTQYF.

This chain links TRBV6-5 with TRBJ1-2; D unclear. Trimming left V 7 bases short and J 4 bases short, with 7 bases between. CDR1 and CDR2 from the germline V gene are MNHEY and SVGAGI. The CDR3 contains 11 residues. CDR3 sequence: CASTAGYGYTF. The CDR3 bases are TGTGCCAGCACGGCAGGCTATGGCTACACCTTC.

The chain uses TRBV2 and TRBJ2-7; 9 bases are a match to TRBD1. CDR1 is SNHLY, CDR2 FYNNEI, per germline. CDR3 length equals 15 residues. The junction had 6 bases not matched to a gene; V was cut back by 5 bases and J by 1 base. CDR3 in DNA: TGTGCCAGCAGTTCCCCCGGGACAGGGTCCTACGAGCAGTACTTC. Its protein product is CASSSPGTGSYEQYF.

J is TRBJ1-1 and V is TRBV30; D gene unclear. V lost 3 bases, J lost 2 bases, and 13 bases lay in between. The CDR3 covers 14 residues. Germline V gene data show CDR1 as GTSNPN and CDR2 as SVGIG (reference sequence). The CDR3 here is CAWRREGPNTEAFF. For the CDR3, the DNA is TGTGCCTGGAGGCGGGAGGGCCCCAACACTGAAGCTTTCTTT.

This clone has a handful of counts. The chain is built from TRBV11-2 and TRBJ2-2; the match to TRBD2 covers 7 bases. This CDR3 is 19 amino acids long. Trimming at V came to 4 bases and at J to 4 bases, leaving 18 bases not matched to a gene. Germline CDR1 is SGHAT and CDR2 is FQNNGV. As DNA, the CDR3 is TGTGCCAGCAGCTCTAGATTCGAACTAGCGAAAGATGGCACCGGGGAGCTGTTTTTT. Its protein is CASSSRFELAKDGTGELFF.

This chain connects TRBV27 to TRBJ1-5, with D perhaps TRBD1 (5 bases). Germline loops: CDR1 MNHEY, CDR2 SMNVEV (reference sequence). Trimming removed 5 bases at V and 7 bases at J, with 18 bases between. The CDR3 is 15 residues long. CDR3 DNA sequence: TGTGCCAGCAGTCCCGAAAGGTTCCAGGGCCAGCCCCAGCATTTT. Residues: CASSPERFQGQPQHF.